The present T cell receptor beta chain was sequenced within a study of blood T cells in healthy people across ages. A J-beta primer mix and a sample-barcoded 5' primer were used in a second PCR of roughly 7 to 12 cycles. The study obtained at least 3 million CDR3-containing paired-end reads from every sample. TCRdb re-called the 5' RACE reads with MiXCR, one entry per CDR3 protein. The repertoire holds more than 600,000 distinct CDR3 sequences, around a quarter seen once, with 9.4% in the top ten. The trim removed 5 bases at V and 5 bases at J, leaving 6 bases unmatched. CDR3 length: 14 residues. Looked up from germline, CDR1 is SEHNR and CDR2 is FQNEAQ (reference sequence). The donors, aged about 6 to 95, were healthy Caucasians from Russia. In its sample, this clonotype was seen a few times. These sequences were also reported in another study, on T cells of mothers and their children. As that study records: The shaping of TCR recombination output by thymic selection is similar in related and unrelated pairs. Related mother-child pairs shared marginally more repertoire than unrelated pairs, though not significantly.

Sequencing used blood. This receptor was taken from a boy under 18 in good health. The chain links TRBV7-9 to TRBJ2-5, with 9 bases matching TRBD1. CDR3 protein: CASSTRTGEETQYF. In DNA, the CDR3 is TGTGCCAGCAGCACGCGGACAGGGGAGGAGACCCAGTACTTC.